This T cell receptor beta chain was profiled in a study of T-cell reconstitution after alpha-beta-depleted transplantation in children. This clonotype was observed at least ten times. There are 13 residues in the CDR3. The germline gives CDR1 SGHTA, CDR2 FQGNSA. V dropped 3 bases and J dropped 3 bases, with 8 bases sitting between them. Unique molecular identifiers were incorporated when the TCRbeta library was constructed. MiXCR, applied by TCRdb to the PCR reads, yields one record per CDR3 protein. Here the sample spans fewer than 350,000 distinct CDR3 sequences, 10% being singletons. The specimen was PBMCs, collected before TCRalphabeta/CD19-depleted stem cell transplant. The chain carries TRBV7-2 and TRBJ1-2; tentative D call: TRBD1 (5 bases). The TCR originated in a boy in the first two years of life with acute myeloid leukemia, due to receive a stem cell transplant. CDR3 in DNA: TGTGCCAGCAGCTTTGGGGCGGACTATGGCTACACCTTC. Protein: CASSFGADYGYTF. Based on the CDR3 plus reference TRBV7-2 and TRBJ1-2, the full variable domain is GAGVSQSPSNKVTEKGKDVELRCDPISGHTALYWYRQSLGQGLEFLIYFQGNSAPDKSGLPSDRFSAERTGGSVSTLTIQRTQQEDSAVYLCASSFGADYGYTFGSGTRLTVV.